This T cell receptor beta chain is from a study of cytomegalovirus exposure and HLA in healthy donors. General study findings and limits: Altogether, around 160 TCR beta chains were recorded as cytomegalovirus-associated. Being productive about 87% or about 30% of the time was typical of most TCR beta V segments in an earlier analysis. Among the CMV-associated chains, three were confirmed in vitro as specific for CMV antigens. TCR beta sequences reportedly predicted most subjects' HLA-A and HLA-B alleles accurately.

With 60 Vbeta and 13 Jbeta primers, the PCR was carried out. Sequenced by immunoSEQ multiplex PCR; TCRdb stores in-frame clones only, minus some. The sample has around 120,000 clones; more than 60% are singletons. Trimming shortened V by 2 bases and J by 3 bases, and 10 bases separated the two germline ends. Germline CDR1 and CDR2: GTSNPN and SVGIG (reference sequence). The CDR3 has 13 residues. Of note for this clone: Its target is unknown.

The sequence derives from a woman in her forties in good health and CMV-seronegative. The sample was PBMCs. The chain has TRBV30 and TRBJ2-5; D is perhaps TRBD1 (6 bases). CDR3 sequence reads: CAWSMGDKETQYF. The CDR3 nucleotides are TGTGCCTGGAGTATGGGGGACAAAGAGACCCAGTACTTC.